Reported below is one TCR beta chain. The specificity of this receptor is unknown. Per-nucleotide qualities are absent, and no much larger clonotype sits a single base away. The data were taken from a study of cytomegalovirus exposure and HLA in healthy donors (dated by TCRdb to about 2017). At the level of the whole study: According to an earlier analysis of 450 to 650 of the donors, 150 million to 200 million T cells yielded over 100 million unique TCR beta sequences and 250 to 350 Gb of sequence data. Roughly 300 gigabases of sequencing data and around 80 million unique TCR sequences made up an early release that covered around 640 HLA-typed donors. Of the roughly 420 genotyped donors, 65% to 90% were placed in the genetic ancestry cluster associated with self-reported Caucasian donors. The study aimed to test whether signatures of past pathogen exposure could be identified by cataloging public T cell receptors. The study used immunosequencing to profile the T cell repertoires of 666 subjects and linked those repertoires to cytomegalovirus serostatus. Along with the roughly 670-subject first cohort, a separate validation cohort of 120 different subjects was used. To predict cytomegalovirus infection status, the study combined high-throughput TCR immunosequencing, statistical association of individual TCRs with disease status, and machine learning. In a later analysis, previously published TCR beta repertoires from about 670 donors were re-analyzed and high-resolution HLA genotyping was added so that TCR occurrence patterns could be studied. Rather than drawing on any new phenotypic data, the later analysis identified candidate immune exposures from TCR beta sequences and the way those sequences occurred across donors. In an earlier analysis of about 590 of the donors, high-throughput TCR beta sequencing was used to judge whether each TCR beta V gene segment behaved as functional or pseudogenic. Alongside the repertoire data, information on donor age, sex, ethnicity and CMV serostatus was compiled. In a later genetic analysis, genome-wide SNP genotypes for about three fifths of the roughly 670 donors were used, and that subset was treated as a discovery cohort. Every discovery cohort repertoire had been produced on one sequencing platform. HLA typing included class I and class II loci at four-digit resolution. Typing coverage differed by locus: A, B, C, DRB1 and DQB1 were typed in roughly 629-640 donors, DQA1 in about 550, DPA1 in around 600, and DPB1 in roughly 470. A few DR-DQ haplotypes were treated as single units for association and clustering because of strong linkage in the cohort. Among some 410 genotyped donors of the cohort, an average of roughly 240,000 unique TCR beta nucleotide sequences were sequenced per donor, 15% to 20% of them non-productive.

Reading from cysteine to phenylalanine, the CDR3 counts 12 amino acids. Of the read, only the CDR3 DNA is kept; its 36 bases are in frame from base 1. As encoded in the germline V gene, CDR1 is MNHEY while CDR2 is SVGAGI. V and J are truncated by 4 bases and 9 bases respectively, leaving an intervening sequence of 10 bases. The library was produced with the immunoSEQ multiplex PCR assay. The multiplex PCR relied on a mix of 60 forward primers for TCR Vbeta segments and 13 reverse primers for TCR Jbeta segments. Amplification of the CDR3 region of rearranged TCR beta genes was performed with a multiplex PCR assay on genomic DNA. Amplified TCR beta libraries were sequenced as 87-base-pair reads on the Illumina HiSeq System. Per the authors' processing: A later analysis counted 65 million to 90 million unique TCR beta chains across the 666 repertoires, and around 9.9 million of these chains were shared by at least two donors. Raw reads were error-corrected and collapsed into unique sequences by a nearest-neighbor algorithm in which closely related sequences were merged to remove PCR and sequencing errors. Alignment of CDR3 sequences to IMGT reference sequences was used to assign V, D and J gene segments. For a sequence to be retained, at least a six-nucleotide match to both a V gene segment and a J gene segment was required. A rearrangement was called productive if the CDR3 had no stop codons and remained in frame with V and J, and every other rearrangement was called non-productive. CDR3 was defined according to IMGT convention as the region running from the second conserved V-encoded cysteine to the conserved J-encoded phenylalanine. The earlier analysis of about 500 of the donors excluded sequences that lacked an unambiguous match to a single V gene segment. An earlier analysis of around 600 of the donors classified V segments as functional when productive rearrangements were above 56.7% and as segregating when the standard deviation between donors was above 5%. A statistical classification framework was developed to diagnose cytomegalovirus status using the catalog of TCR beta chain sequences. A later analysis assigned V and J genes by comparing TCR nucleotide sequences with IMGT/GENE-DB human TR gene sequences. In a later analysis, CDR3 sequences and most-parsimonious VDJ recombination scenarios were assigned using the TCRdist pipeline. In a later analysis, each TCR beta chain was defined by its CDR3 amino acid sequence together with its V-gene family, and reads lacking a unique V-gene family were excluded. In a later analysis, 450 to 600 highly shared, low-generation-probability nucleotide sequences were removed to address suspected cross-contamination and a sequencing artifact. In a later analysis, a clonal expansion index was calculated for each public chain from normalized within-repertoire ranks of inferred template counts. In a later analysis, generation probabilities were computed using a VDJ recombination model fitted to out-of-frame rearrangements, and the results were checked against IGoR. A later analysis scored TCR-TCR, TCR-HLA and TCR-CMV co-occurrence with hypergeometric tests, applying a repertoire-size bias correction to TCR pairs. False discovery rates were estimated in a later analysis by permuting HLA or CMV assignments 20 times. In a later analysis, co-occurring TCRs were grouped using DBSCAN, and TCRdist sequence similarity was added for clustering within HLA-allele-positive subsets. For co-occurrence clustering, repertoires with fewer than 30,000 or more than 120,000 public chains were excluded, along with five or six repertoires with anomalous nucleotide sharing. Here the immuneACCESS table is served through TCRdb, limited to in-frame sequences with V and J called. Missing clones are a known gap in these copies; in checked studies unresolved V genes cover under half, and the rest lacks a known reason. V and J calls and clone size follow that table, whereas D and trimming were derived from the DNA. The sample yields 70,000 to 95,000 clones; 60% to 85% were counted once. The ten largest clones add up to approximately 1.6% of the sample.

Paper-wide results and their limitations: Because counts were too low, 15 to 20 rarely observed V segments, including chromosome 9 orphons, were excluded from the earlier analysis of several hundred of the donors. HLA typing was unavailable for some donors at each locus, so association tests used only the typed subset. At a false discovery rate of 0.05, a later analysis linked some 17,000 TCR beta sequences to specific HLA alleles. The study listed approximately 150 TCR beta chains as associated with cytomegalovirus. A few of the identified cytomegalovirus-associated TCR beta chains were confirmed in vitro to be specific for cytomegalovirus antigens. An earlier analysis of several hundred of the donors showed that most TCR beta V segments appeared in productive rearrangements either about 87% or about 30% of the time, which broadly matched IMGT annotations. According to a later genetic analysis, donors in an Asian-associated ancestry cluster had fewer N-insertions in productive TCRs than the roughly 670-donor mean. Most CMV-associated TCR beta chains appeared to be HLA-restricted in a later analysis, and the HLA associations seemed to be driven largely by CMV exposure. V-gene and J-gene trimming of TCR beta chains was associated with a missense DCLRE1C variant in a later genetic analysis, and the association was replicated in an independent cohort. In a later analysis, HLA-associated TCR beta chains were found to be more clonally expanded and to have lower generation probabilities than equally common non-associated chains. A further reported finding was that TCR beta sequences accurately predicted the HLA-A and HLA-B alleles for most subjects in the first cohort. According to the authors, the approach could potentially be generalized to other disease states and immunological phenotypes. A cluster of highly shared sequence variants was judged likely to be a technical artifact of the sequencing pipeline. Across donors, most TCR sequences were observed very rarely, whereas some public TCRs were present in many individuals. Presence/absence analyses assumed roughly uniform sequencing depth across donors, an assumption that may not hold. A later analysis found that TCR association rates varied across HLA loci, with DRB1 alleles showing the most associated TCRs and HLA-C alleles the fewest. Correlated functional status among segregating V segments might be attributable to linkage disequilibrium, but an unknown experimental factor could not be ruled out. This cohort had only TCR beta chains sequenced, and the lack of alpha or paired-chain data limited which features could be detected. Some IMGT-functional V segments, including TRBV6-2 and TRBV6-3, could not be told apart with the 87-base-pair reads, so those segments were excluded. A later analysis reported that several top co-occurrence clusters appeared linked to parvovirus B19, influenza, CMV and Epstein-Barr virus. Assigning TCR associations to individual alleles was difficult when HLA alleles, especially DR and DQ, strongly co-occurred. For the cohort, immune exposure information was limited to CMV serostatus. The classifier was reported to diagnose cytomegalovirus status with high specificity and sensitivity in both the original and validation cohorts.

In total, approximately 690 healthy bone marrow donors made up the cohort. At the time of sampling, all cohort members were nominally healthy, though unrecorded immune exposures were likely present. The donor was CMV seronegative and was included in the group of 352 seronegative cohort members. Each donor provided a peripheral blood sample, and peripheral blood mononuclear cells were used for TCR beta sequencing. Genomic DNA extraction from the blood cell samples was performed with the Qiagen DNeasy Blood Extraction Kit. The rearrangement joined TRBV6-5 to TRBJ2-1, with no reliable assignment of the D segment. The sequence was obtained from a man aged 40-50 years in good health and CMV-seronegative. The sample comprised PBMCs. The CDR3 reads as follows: CASSSGRSEQFF. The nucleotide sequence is TGTGCCAGCAGTTCTGGAAGGAGTGAGCAGTTCTTC.